These T cell receptor beta chains were read from a single sample in a study of blood T cell repertoires in COVID-19. The repertoire was sequenced with immunoSEQ multiplex PCR; TCRdb's copy has only in-frame clones and lacks some. Here the sample spans around 340,000 clones, about 86% being singletons. Sequenced sample: PBMCs or T cells enriched from blood (not recorded which). The source of these receptors is a woman in her forties with acute COVID-19. CDR3s leave out the opening cysteine and the closing phenylalanine or tryptophan. The D gene is left open where the match is weak.

v_call	d_call	j_call	cdr3_aa
TRBV7-2	TRBD2	TRBJ2-3	ASSSSGGAGTQY
TRBV28	TRBD1	TRBJ2-7	ASGSGGYEQY
TRBV9	TRBD1	TRBJ2-3	ASTPTPHRGTDTQY
TRBV5-6	NA	TRBJ2-3	ASVGLAQSTDTQY
TRBV7-2	NA	TRBJ2-4	ASSLRLVQGGNIQY
TRBV6-2/TRBV6-3	NA	TRBJ1-2	ASSRRGNYGYT
TRBV5-5	NA	TRBJ2-1	ASSLTSGYNEQF
TRBV6-5	NA	TRBJ1-5	ASSLTTPEGQPQH
TRBV27	TRBD1	TRBJ2-1	ASRRTGKINEQF
TRBV5-8	TRBD1	TRBJ2-7	ASSSNSGTGGWLGEQY
TRBV18	NA	TRBJ1-2	ASSPPVRAHYGYT
TRBV19	TRBD2	TRBJ2-7	ASSSGLEGYEQY
TRBV6-2/TRBV6-3	NA	TRBJ2-1	ASSYPDRRGPYNEQF
TRBV4-3	TRBD2	TRBJ2-2	ASSQALSQRAGVLF
TRBV14	TRBD1	TRBJ2-5	ASSRWTGATETQY
TRBV10-2	NA	TRBJ1-6	ASSESQGQGSPLH
TRBV19	TRBD1	TRBJ1-5	ASRVMDRAANQPQH